These T cell receptor beta chains were read from a single sample in a study of T cells in Graves' hyperthyroidism and ophthalmopathy. TCRdb reprocessed the multiplex PCR reads via MiXCR and lists one record per CDR3 protein. The sample lists approximately 600,000 distinct CDR3 sequences, roughly 14% seen once, with around 5.4% in the top ten. The sample taken for sequencing was blood. All receptors derive from a woman aged 30 to 39 with Graves' hyperthyroidism that later progressed to Graves' ophthalmopathy. Each CDR3 is given with its conserved first and last residue. A D gene is named only where the DNA matches it firmly. Size is stated for part of the rows, as once, few or many counts, or as a class when the clone is expanded.

CDR3 length | J gene | D gene | V gene | clone size | CDR3 DNA | CDR3 protein
16 | TRBJ1-5 | NA | TRBV20-1 | many | TGCAGTGCGCGGAGTGGGGGTAGGGGCCCAAATCAGCCCCAGCATTTT | CSARSGGRGPNQPQHF
17 | TRBJ1-3 | NA | TRBV5-1 | many | TGCGCCAGCAGCCTGATGGGACGGGGACTCTCTGGAAACACCATATATTTT | CASSLMGRGLSGNTIYF
17 | TRBJ2-5 | TRBD2 | TRBV25-1 | few | TGTGCCAGCAGTTTAGGGGGACTAGCGGGACGGAAAGAGACCCAGTACTTC | CASSLGGLAGRKETQYF
15 | TRBJ1-2 | NA | TRBV30 | many | TGTGCCTGGAGTGTCGGGGGTGGGGGAGGTTATGGCTACACCTTC | CAWSVGGGGGYGYTF
13 | TRBJ2-1 | NA | TRBV18 | many | TGTGCCAGCTCACCACCCGAGTCCCTCCTCCAGTTCTTC | CASSPPESLLQFF
14 | TRBJ2-1 | NA | TRBV12-3/TRBV12-4 | many | TGTGCCAGCAAACCGGGACAATATAACAATGAGCAGTTCTTC | CASKPGQYNNEQFF
13 | TRBJ2-7 | NA | TRBV12-3/TRBV12-4 | many | TGTGCCAGCAGTTTATCGGATGGGGGCGAGCAGTACTTC | CASSLSDGGEQYF
11 | TRBJ2-7 | NA | TRBV6-2/TRBV6-3 | NA | TGTGCCAGCAGTCCCCGGAGCGAGCAGTACTTC | CASSPRSEQYF
15 | TRBJ1-1 | NA | TRBV5-6 | many | TGTGCCAGCAGCTTGGTTGCAGGGAAGAACACTGAAGCTTTCTTT | CASSLVAGKNTEAFF
14 | TRBJ2-1 | TRBD2 | TRBV29-1 | NA | TGCAGCCCCCGGTTGGTAGCGGGAGAAAATGAGCAGTTCTTC | CSPRLVAGENEQFF
14 | TRBJ1-5 | NA | TRBV20-1 | few | TGCAGTGCTCTAGACGGCGACAGGAATCAGCCCCAGCATTTT | CSALDGDRNQPQHF
14 | TRBJ1-6 | TRBD1 | TRBV6-1 | many | TGTGCCAGCAGCGACAGGGGGTGGAATTCACCCCTCCACTTT | CASSDRGWNSPLHF
17 | TRBJ2-1 | NA | TRBV4-3 | few | TGCGCCAGCAGCCCGAGACAGGCTCTTATCTCCTACAATGAGCAGTTCTTC | CASSPRQALISYNEQFF
14 | TRBJ2-2 | NA | TRBV16 | few | TGTGCCAGCAGCCAACCAAGCAACGCCGGGGAGCTGTTTTTT | CASSQPSNAGELFF
15 | TRBJ1-4 | NA | TRBV18 | many | TGTGCCAGCTCACCACCGACCGCAACTAATGAAAAACTGTTTTTT | CASSPPTATNEKLFF
15 | TRBJ2-2 | TRBD2 | TRBV7-2 | NA | TGTGCCAGCAGCTTATGGGGGGGTCGTACCGGGGAGCTGTTTTTT | CASSLWGGRTGELFF
13 | TRBJ2-5 | NA | TRBV27 | NA | TGTGCCAGCAGTTCCCTCGGACGGGAGACCCAGTACTTC | CASSSLGRETQYF
13 | TRBJ2-5 | NA | TRBV7-2 | NA | TGTGCCAGCAGCTTAGAAAACAAAGAGACCCAGTACTTC | CASSLENKETQYF
15 | TRBJ1-1 | NA | TRBV27 | many | TGTGCCAGCAGACCAGAAGGAAAGTTGAACACTGAAGCTTTCTTT | CASRPEGKLNTEAFF
15 | TRBJ2-3 | NA | TRBV5-1 | many | TGCGCCAGCAGGAGGGGGAACAGGGTGGCAGATACGCAGTATTTT | CASRRGNRVADTQYF
15 | TRBJ2-3 | NA | TRBV12-3/TRBV12-4 | many | TGTGCCAGCAGTTCCAACCGGGAGAACGTCTATACGCAGTATTTT | CASSSNRENVYTQYF
17 | TRBJ1-4 | NA | TRBV5-5 | few | TGTGCCAGCAGCGACTCCAAGACCAGGGCGTCTAATGAAAAACTGTTTTTT | CASSDSKTRASNEKLFF
13 | TRBJ2-5 | NA | TRBV14 | many | TGTGCCAGCAGCAAGGGATTATCAGAGACCCAGTACTTC | CASSKGLSETQYF
12 | TRBJ2-7 | NA | TRBV28 | many | TGTGCCAGCAGTTGGGGGACCTACGAGCAGTACTTC | CASSWGTYEQYF
16 | TRBJ2-1 | TRBD2 | TRBV5-1 | many | TGCGCCAGCAGCCTGACTAGCGGGAGGCTTAACAATGAGCAGTTCTTC | CASSLTSGRLNNEQFF